One sample yielded the 15 T cell receptor beta chains listed below, sequenced in a study of T-cell reconstitution after alpha-beta-depleted transplantation in children. For TCRbeta, the library was prepared with unique molecular identifiers. TCRdb used MiXCR to reprocess the PCR reads, holding one entry per CDR3 protein. The data hold some 280,000 distinct CDR3 sequences, with more than 8% observed a single time. The material sequenced was PBMCs from the stem cell graft donor, taken from the stem cell graft. The receptors come from a human donor who donated a stem cell graft to a child with SCID.

This sequence joins TRBV20-1 and TRBJ2-5; D is uncertain. The V gene's germline CDR1 is DFQATT and CDR2 SNEGSKA (reference sequence). The V gene lost 3 bases and the J gene lost 4 bases, with 3 bases spanning the gap. CDR3 length: 10 amino acids. In DNA, the CDR3 is TGCAGTGCTAGTCCAGAGACCCAGTACTTC. This codes for CSASPETQYF.

This clonotype was observed at least ten times. V gene TRBV29-1 combines with J gene TRBJ2-5; 12 bases match TRBD2. Germline V gives CDR1 SQVTM, CDR2 ANQGSEA. V was pared by 5 bases and J by 4 bases, with 11 bases of the junction left unmatched. The CDR3 runs 16 residues. CDR3 sequence: CSVIGSTSGGLETQYF. The CDR3 DNA is TGCAGCGTTATTGGGTCAACTAGCGGGGGGTTAGAGACCCAGTACTTC.

This clonotype was recorded many times. The chain uses TRBV27 and TRBJ2-1; D gene ambiguous. The V and J ends lost 4 bases and 8 bases respectively, with 15 bases between them. The V gene's germline CDR1 is MNHEY and CDR2 SMNVEV (reference sequence). The CDR3 has 14 amino acids. CDR3 nucleotide sequence: TGTGCCAGCAGTTCAACCGGGTGGGTGGATGAGCAGTTCTTC. This encodes CASSSTGWVDEQFF.

This clonotype was counted a few times. V gene TRBV7-9 combines with J gene TRBJ2-1, with D perhaps TRBD2 (5 bases). The V end lost 5 bases, the J end lost 9 bases, and 11 bases lay between the germline ends. Germline CDR1 SEHNR, CDR2 FQNEAQ (reference sequence). The CDR3 sequence is 12 residues long. The CDR3 DNA follows: TGTGCCAGCAGCCCCCCGGGAAGTGAGCAGTTCTTC. Encoded protein: CASSPPGSEQFF.

This clonotype was seen once. This chain links TRBV7-9 with TRBJ2-7, with D perhaps matching TRBD2 (6 bases). V lost 9 bases to trimming and J lost 3 bases, with 18 bases between them. Germline lookup yields CDR1 SEHNR and CDR2 FQNEAQ (reference sequence). The CDR3 runs 14 residues. The CDR3, as DNA: TGTGCCAGGAGCCCGGGGGACCTCTACTACGAGCAGTACTTC. This encodes CARSPGDLYYEQYF.

This clonotype was detected many times. The chain is built from TRBV12-3 or TRBV12-4 and TRBJ2-1; 9 bases fit TRBD2. V shed 3 bases, J shed 7 bases, and the junction held 7 bases outside the gene matches. CDR3 length: 15 amino acids. CDR3 nucleotide sequence: TGTGCCAGCAGTTTTTTGGCGGGGGGGCCTAATGAGCAGTTCTTC. It encodes CASSFLAGGPNEQFF.

J is TRBJ2-3 and V is TRBV7-6; 8 bases map to TRBD2. CDR1 is SGHVS, CDR2 FNYEAQ, per germline. J gave up 6 bases and V 1 base, and 9 bases lay outside the gene matches. There are 16 residues in the CDR3. The chain's CDR3 is CASSLDPAGDLDTQYF. The CDR3 DNA sequence: TGTGCCAGCAGCTTAGATCCAGCGGGGGATTTGGATACGCAGTATTTT.

The chain has TRBV7-3 and TRBJ2-4; D perhaps matches TRBD1 (5 bases). Germline-derived CDR1 and CDR2 are SGHTA and FQGTGA. This CDR3 has 16 residues. V was pared by 2 bases and J by 0 bases, with 11 bases between. The CDR3 DNA reads as TGTGCCAGCAGCTTACAGGGCGGTTCAGCCAAAAACATTCAGTACTTC. Amino acids: CASSLQGGSAKNIQYF.

The genes are TRBV7-9 and TRBJ2-3, with 8 bases lining up with TRBD1. V was clipped by 5 bases and J by 7 bases; unmatched bases: 8. The CDR3 spans 14 residues. The germline V gene has CDR1 SEHNR and CDR2 FQNEAQ (reference sequence). CDR3 in DNA: TGTGCCAGCAGCCCCCGGACAGGGATGAATACGCAGTATTTT. Encoded protein: CASSPRTGMNTQYF.

This clonotype was recorded many times. This rearrangement joins TRBV5-1 to TRBJ1-1; D is perhaps TRBD1 (5 bases). The CDR3 contains 14 residues. Trimming cost V 4 bases and J 1 base, with 11 bases left between them. The germline CDR1 and CDR2 sequences are SGHRS and YFSETQ. CDR3 DNA: TGCGCCAGCAGCCGGGGGAGGCAGAACACTGAAGCTTTCTTT. Encoded protein: CASSRGRQNTEAFF. The entire variable domain, with the rest obtained from reference TRBV5-1 and TRBJ1-1, is as follows: KAGVTQTPRYLIKTRGQQVTLSCSPISGHRSVSWYQQTPGQGLQFLFEYFSETQRNKGNFPGRFSGRQFSNSRSEMNVSTLELGDSALYLCASSRGRQNTEAFFGQGTRLTVV.

This chain links TRBV15 with TRBJ1-6, with D uncertain. CDR1 and CDR2 (germline): LNHNV, YYDKDF (reference sequence). Trimming shortened V by 5 bases and J by 10 bases, and 12 bases separated the two germline ends. The CDR3 loop spans 13 amino acids. Here the CDR3 DNA reads TGTGCCACCAGCCAGTTCTTAACCTCACCCCTCCACTTT. It specifies CATSQFLTSPLHF. Drawing the rest from reference TRBV15 and TRBJ1-6, the complete variable domain is DAMVIQNPRYQVTQFGKPVTLSCSQTLNHNVMYWYQQKSSQAPKLLFHYYDKDFNNEADTPDNFQSRRPNTSFCFLDIRSPGLGDTAMYLCATSQFLTSPLHFGNGTRLTVT.

The chain uses TRBV5-1 and TRBJ2-1; TRBD2 aligns across 16 bases. This CDR3 is built from 17 residues. After removal of 4 bases from V and 1 base from J, the junction contained 2 bases not matched to a gene. Germline-derived CDR1 and CDR2 are SGHRS and YFSETQ. CDR3 region: CASSRGLAGGSYNEQFF. As DNA, the CDR3 is TGCGCCAGCAGCCGGGGACTAGCGGGGGGGTCCTACAATGAGCAGTTCTTC.

V usage is TRBV4-2 and J usage is TRBJ2-7; maybe TRBD1 (5 bases). Germline CDR1 reads LGHNA; CDR2 reads YNFKEQ. V was clipped by 0 bases and J by 2 bases, with 8 bases between them. This CDR3 region has 14 residues. This CDR3 is CASSQEGLAYEQYF. In DNA form, the CDR3 reads TGTGCCAGCAGCCAAGAGGGGCTAGCCTACGAGCAGTACTTC.

This clonotype came up a few times. The rearrangement links TRBV5-5 to TRBJ1-2; D ambiguous. V was pared by 4 bases and J by 0 bases, with 10 bases between. The CDR3 is 14 amino acids. The germline V gene has CDR1 SGHKS and CDR2 YYEKEE (reference sequence). Here the CDR3 reads CASSVDQTNYGYTF. CDR3 nucleotide sequence: TGTGCCAGCAGCGTCGATCAAACTAACTATGGCTACACCTTC.

This clonotype was picked up many times. The chain employs TRBV28 and TRBJ1-1; D is unresolved. Trimming shortened V by 7 bases and J by 1 base, and 10 bases separated the two germline ends. The CDR3 length is 13 residues. CDR1 and CDR2 from the germline V gene are MDHEN and SYDVKM. The CDR3 spells CASTRRRNTEAFF. CDR3 DNA: TGTGCCAGCACTAGGAGGAGGAACACTGAAGCTTTCTTT.